Shown below are 30 T cell receptor beta chains from a single sample sequenced in a study of early T cells in non-severe SARS-CoV-2 infection. TCRdb used MiXCR to reprocess the 5' RACE reads, holding one entry per CDR3 protein. The sample contains around 30,000 distinct CDR3 sequences, 5.4% of which appear only once. Material: whole blood. The origin of the receptors is an adult who was a healthcare worker with PCR-confirmed SARS-CoV-2 infection or an uninfected control (not recorded which).

This clonotype appeared many times. The chain links TRBV7-9 to TRBJ2-3; D uncertain. CDR1 and CDR2 (germline): SEHNR, FQNEAQ (reference sequence). V lost 5 bases and J 0 bases, leaving 3 bases between the germline ends. This CDR3 is 12 amino acids long. This CDR3 reads CASSQSTDTQYF. In DNA form, the CDR3 reads TGTGCCAGCAGCCAAAGCACAGATACGCAGTATTTT.

There are a few counts of this clonotype. The gene calls are TRBV2 and TRBJ2-2, with TRBD1 matching 12 bases. The junction had 4 bases not matched to a gene; V was cut back by 4 bases and J by 4 bases. The CDR3 is 16 amino acids. CDR1 is SNHLY, CDR2 FYNNEI, per germline. The CDR3 loop reads CASSGRDRGLTGELFF. The DNA for the CDR3 is TGTGCCAGCAGTGGTCGGGACAGGGGGCTCACCGGGGAGCTGTTTTTT.

Only a few counts were recorded for this clonotype. The chain is built from TRBV29-1 and TRBJ2-5, with D unresolved. Per germline, CDR1 SQVTM and CDR2 ANQGSEA. The CDR3 spans 12 residues. Trimming removed 4 bases at V and 1 base at J, with 7 bases between. The CDR3 nucleotides are TGCAGCGTTGCGGATTCCCAAGAGACCCAGTACTTC. It translates to CSVADSQETQYF.

This chain connects TRBV12-5 to TRBJ2-5, with D possibly TRBD2 on 5 matching bases. Germline V lookup: CDR1 LGHNT, CDR2 FRNRAP. The V and J ends lost 4 bases and 4 bases respectively, with 16 bases between them. This CDR3 has 15 residues. The CDR3 DNA reads TGTGCTAGTGGTTCTGCCAGGACTCCCGGAGAGACCCAGTACTTC. As protein: CASGSARTPGETQYF.

This clonotype was seen a few times. The CDR3 loop reads CASSLAAGTGNTEAFF. The CDR3 coding sequence is TGTGCCAGCAGCTTAGCGGCCGGGACAGGAAACACTGAAGCTTTCTTT. V and J are TRBV7-8 and TRBJ1-1, with TRBD1 matching over 8 bases. This CDR3 has 16 residues. Germline V gene sequence: CDR1 SGHVS, CDR2 FQNEAQ. J gave up 2 bases and V 0 bases, and 5 bases lay outside the gene matches.

This chain links TRBV6-1 with TRBJ2-7; TRBD1 might be the D (6 bases). Germline-derived CDR1 and CDR2 are MNHNS and SASEGT. The CDR3 runs 11 residues. The V and J ends lost 6 bases and 9 bases respectively, with 12 bases between them. CDR3 protein: CASRTGVWQYF. DNA of the CDR3: TGTGCCAGCAGGACAGGAGTCTGGCAGTACTTC.

This sequence joins TRBV11-1 and TRBJ2-7, with 8 nucleotides matching TRBD2. Per the germline V gene, CDR1 is SGHAT and CDR2 is FQDESV (reference sequence). Losses at the gene ends were 3 bases for V and 2 bases for J; bases not matched to a gene: 15. The CDR3 has 18 amino acids. CDR3 protein: CASSFPKSMAGGPYEQYF. Here the CDR3 DNA reads TGTGCCAGCAGCTTCCCTAAATCGATGGCGGGAGGCCCCTACGAGCAGTACTTC.

V and J are TRBV28 and TRBJ2-7; 7 bases are a match to TRBD1. Germline CDR1 MDHEN, CDR2 SYDVKM. CDR3 length equals 13 residues. With 6 bases clipped from V and 6 bases from J, the junction kept 8 bases outside the gene matches. CDR3 nucleotide sequence: TGTGCCAGCAGCCGGACCCGACAGGGCGAGCAGTACTTC. It yields the protein CASSRTRQGEQYF.

This clonotype has ten or more counts. The chain has TRBV5-4 and TRBJ1-3; D remains unclear. Looked up from germline, CDR1 is SGHNT and CDR2 is YYREEE (reference sequence). The V end was cut by 7 bases, the J end by 0 bases, with 14 bases between. The CDR3 contains 15 residues. The CDR3 nucleotides read TGTGCCAGCCAGCAGGACTATTACTCTGGAAACACCATATATTTT. It translates to CASQQDYYSGNTIYF. The entire variable domain, with the rest obtained from reference TRBV5-4 and TRBJ1-3, is as follows: ETGVTQSPTHLIKTRGQQVTLRCSSQSGHNTVSWYQQALGQGPQFIFQYYREEENGRGNFPPRFSGLQFPNYSSELNVNALELDDSALYLCASQQDYYSGNTIYFGEGSWLTVV.

CDR3 in amino acids: CASSFSLAHEQYF. The CDR3 DNA sequence: TGTGCCAGCAGCTTTTCACTAGCCCACGAGCAGTACTTC. The chain couples TRBV5-6 to TRBJ2-7; a possible D gene is TRBD2 (6 bases). The CDR3 is 13 amino acids. Germline-derived CDR1 and CDR2 are SGHDT and YYEEEE. V lost 2 bases, J lost 5 bases, and 11 bases lay in between.

This clonotype turned up a few times. CDR3 sequence reads: CSGLAEGGEQFF. The CDR3 bases are TGCAGCGGTTTAGCGGAGGGCGGTGAGCAGTTCTTC. The V gene is TRBV29-1, the J gene TRBJ2-1, with a weak D call TRBD2 (6 bases). This CDR3 is 12 amino acids long. Between the trimmed V and J ends, which lost 7 bases and 9 bases, there was a span of 16 bases. Germline V gives CDR1 SQVTM, CDR2 ANQGSEA.

This clonotype showed up just a few times. CDR3 residues: CASSIHRMNTGELFF. The CDR3 nucleotides read TGTGCCAGCAGCATTCACAGGATGAACACCGGGGAGCTGTTTTTT. The J gene is TRBJ2-2, the V gene TRBV11-2; a weak D match, TRBD1 (5 bases). Germline V CDR1 and CDR2: SGHAT, FQNNGV. V lost 5 bases and J lost 1, with 11 bases in between. CDR3 length equals 15 residues. Together with reference TRBV11-2 and TRBJ2-2, the CDR3 gives the full variable domain: EAGVAQSPRYKIIEKRQSVAFWCNPISGHATLYWYQQILGQGPKLLIQFQNNGVVDDSQLPKDRFSAERLKGVDSTLKIQPAKLEDSAVYLCASSIHRMNTGELFFGEGSRLTVL.

This clonotype was found many times. The V gene is TRBV5-1, the J gene TRBJ2-1, with 8 bases identical to TRBD1. The CDR3 is 13 amino acids. The V gene's germline CDR1 is SGHRS and CDR2 YFSETQ. V dropped 4 bases and J dropped 5; count of bases not matched to a gene: 2. The CDR3 DNA reads as TGCGCCAGCAGCCCGGGACAGGACAATGAGCAGTTCTTC. Protein sequence: CASSPGQDNEQFF. Filled out from reference TRBV5-1 and TRBJ2-1, the complete variable domain reads KAGVTQTPRYLIKTRGQQVTLSCSPISGHRSVSWYQQTPGQGLQFLFEYFSETQRNKGNFPGRFSGRQFSNSRSEMNVSTLELGDSALYLCASSPGQDNEQFFGPGTRLTVL.

The V gene is TRBV19, the J gene TRBJ2-7; 8 nucleotides match TRBD1. The CDR3 is 15 amino acids. CDR1 is LNHDA and CDR2 is SQIVND in the germline V gene (reference sequence). The trim removed 7 bases at V and 3 bases at J, leaving 11 bases unmatched. The CDR3 region has the DNA TGTGCCAGTAACGACCGGACAGGGTATTTCTACGAGCAGTACTTC. Translation gives CASNDRTGYFYEQYF.

This clonotype was detected many times. V and J are TRBV29-1 and TRBJ2-1; 9 bases are shared with TRBD2. Looked up from germline, CDR1 is SQVTM and CDR2 is ANQGSEA. The CDR3 is 14 residues long. Trimming took 6 bases from V and 2 from J; bases not matched to a gene: 5. The CDR3 here is CSVRAGGAYNEQFF. CDR3 nucleotides: TGCAGCGTCAGAGCGGGGGGAGCCTACAATGAGCAGTTCTTC.

There are many counts of this clonotype. The rearrangement joins TRBV12-3 or TRBV12-4 to TRBJ2-5; TRBD1 matches 9 bases. This CDR3 has 13 residues. Germline trimming cut 6 bases from V and 5 bases from J; bases unmatched to any gene: 4. The DNA of the CDR3 is TGTGCCAGCAGAAGGACAGGGGTTGAGACCCAGTACTTC. Encoded protein: CASRRTGVETQYF.

The V gene is TRBV10-3, the J gene TRBJ1-1; D remains ambiguous. The CDR3 has 11 residues. Germline V gene lookup returns CDR1 ENHRY and CDR2 SYGVKD. V was cut by 3 bases and J by 8 bases, with 7 bases left in between. CDR3 residues: CAISEREEAFF. In DNA form, the CDR3 reads TGTGCCATCAGTGAACGAGAGGAAGCTTTCTTT.

This clonotype was seen many times. The CDR3 protein is CASSLGLAGVGMDSYNEQFF. In DNA form, the CDR3 reads TGTGCCAGCAGCTTGGGACTAGCGGGAGTCGGGATGGATTCCTACAATGAGCAGTTCTTC. The chain employs TRBV11-3 and TRBJ2-1; 14 bases fit TRBD2. Trimming removed 3 bases from V and 1 base from J; junction bases left unmatched: 11. Germline V gene data show CDR1 as SGHNT and CDR2 as YENEEA. The CDR3 covers 20 residues.

Comments on this clonotype: A much larger clone lies a single base off, so this may be a read error. Lacking the conserved final phenylalanine or tryptophan, this CDR3 likely reflects a read error. The chain combines TRBV7-9 with TRBJ1-3; D gene uncertain. The CDR3 loop spans 13 amino acids. Germline CDR1 is SEHNR and CDR2 is FQNEAQ (reference sequence). V was shortened by 7 bases and J by 6 bases, with 13 bases between the two germline ends. The DNA for the CDR3 is TGTGCCAGCATCAAATGGACCGAAAACACCATATATTCT. Translating gives CASIKWTENTIYS.

This clonotype was recorded at least ten times. The chain links TRBV12-5 to TRBJ2-1; D might be TRBD1 or TRBD2, each matching 5 bases. Germline lookup yields CDR1 LGHNT and CDR2 FRNRAP. V was cut by 5 bases and J by 4 bases, with 12 bases left in between. CDR3 length: 14 amino acids. CDR3 nucleotides: TGTGCTAGTGGTACATCCGGGACGTACAATGAGCAGTTCTTC. The encoded protein is CASGTSGTYNEQFF.

This chain connects TRBV5-1 to TRBJ2-3; 9 bases line up with TRBD1. With 2 bases clipped from V and 0 bases from J, the junction kept 4 bases outside the gene matches. The CDR3 has 16 amino acids. Germline CDR1 SGHRS, CDR2 YFSETQ. The CDR3 DNA sequence: TGCGCCAGCAGCTTACAGGGGGCCCTTAGCACAGATACGCAGTATTTT. Translating gives CASSLQGALSTDTQYF.

At least ten counts were recorded for this clonotype. The rearrangement joins TRBV12-3 or TRBV12-4 to TRBJ1-2; TRBD1 might be the D (6 bases). Trimming pared 11 bases from V and 6 bases from J, leaving 16 bases between. The CDR3 has 12 residues. The DNA for the CDR3 is TGTGCCTCGACCGACAGGACAAATGGCTACACCTTC. As protein: CASTDRTNGYTF.

The chain joins TRBV7-3 to TRBJ2-3; D unclear. The CDR3 totals 13 residues. Germline CDR1 and CDR2: SGHTA and FQGTGA. The V gene lost 6 bases and the J gene lost 2 bases, with 9 bases spanning the gap. CDR3 amino acids: CASRRSNTDTQYF. The CDR3 DNA follows: TGTGCCAGCAGGCGATCGAACACAGATACGCAGTATTTT.

This clonotype was seen a few times. The CDR3 DNA follows: TGTGCCAGCAGCCTGGGGGCTGGGGCCAACGTCCTGACTTTC. Protein product: CASSLGAGANVLTF. The chain uses TRBV5-5 and TRBJ2-6, with D perhaps TRBD1 or TRBD2 (5 bases each). Germline lookup yields CDR1 SGHKS and CDR2 YYEKEE (reference sequence). V gave up 4 bases and J gave up 2 bases, with 7 bases separating them. The CDR3 contains 14 residues. Looking up the rest from reference TRBV5-5 and TRBJ2-6 gives the full variable domain: DAGVTQSPTHLIKTRGQQVTLRCSPISGHKSVSWYQQVLGQGPQFIFQYYEKEERGRGNFPDRFSARQFPNYSSELNVNALLLGDSALYLCASSLGAGANVLTFGAGSRLTVL.

This clonotype was seen many times. The rearrangement joins TRBV5-5 to TRBJ2-6; no firm D call. The V end lost 2 bases, the J end lost 0 bases, and 6 bases lay between the germline ends. The CDR3 spans 15 residues. Germline V CDR1 and CDR2: SGHKS, YYEKEE (reference sequence). CDR3 DNA sequence: TGTGCCAGCAGCTTCTCCGGCTCTGGGGCCAACGTCCTGACTTTC. It encodes CASSFSGSGANVLTF.

There are many counts of this clonotype. V gene TRBV7-2 combines with J gene TRBJ2-7, with TRBD2 identical over 9 bases. With 5 bases clipped from V and 4 bases from J, the junction kept 15 bases outside the gene matches. Germline V lookup: CDR1 SGHTA, CDR2 FQGNSA. The CDR3 spans 17 residues. In DNA form, the CDR3 reads TGTGCCAGCAGCCTCCCAAGGCGGGGGGGCGGTTATTACGAGCAGTACTTC. Translation: CASSLPRRGGGYYEQYF.

This clonotype was picked up many times. The chain uses TRBV7-3 and TRBJ2-1; 10 nucleotides line up with TRBD1. V gave up 4 bases and J gave up 14 bases; unmatched junction bases: 8. The CDR3 runs to 13 residues. Germline lookup yields CDR1 SGHTA and CDR2 FQGTGA. The CDR3 nucleotides are TGTGCCAGCAGCTCTGGAGACAGGGGGCCTGAGTTCTTC. Translating it yields CASSSGDRGPEFF.

This rearrangement joins TRBV7-9 to TRBJ1-4; D is perhaps TRBD1 (5 bases). The germline V and J ends were trimmed by 4 bases and 4 bases, with 10 bases remaining between them. Germline loops: CDR1 SEHNR, CDR2 FQNEAQ (reference sequence). CDR3 length equals 14 residues. CDR3 coding DNA: TGTGCCAGCAGCTCCCGGGACTTTAATGAAAAACTGTTTTTT. It is translated as CASSSRDFNEKLFF.

This clonotype turned up a few times. The chain has TRBV7-9 and TRBJ2-2, with TRBD2 identical over 11 bases. V was clipped by 5 bases and J by 6 bases; unmatched bases: 8. The CDR3 loop spans 16 amino acids. From germline, CDR1 is SEHNR and CDR2 FQNEAQ (reference sequence). The CDR3 DNA sequence: TGTGCCAGCAGCACAACTAGCGGGAGACAGTCCGGGGAGCTGTTTTTT. This sequence encodes CASSTTSGRQSGELFF.

This clonotype showed up many times. The rearrangement joins TRBV5-1 to TRBJ2-1; 10 bases are shared with TRBD2. The CDR3 consists of 15 residues. Germline V CDR1 and CDR2: SGHRS, YFSETQ. Trimming at V came to 0 bases and at J to 6 bases, leaving 3 bases not matched to a gene. The CDR3 region has the DNA TGCGCCAGCAGCTTGGCTAGCGGGAGTTTCAATGAGCAGTTCTTC. Encoded protein: CASSLASGSFNEQFF. Complete variable domain (other parts from reference TRBV5-1 and TRBJ2-1): KAGVTQTPRYLIKTRGQQVTLSCSPISGHRSVSWYQQTPGQGLQFLFEYFSETQRNKGNFPGRFSGRQFSNSRSEMNVSTLELGDSALYLCASSLASGSFNEQFFGPGTRLTVL.